The 20 T cell receptor beta chains below all came from one sample that was sequenced in a study of graft-versus-host responses after intestinal transplantation. These receptors' antigens are unknown. Measured with immunoSEQ multiplex PCR; TCRdb has only the in-frame clones, and not every one. The sample has around 99,000 clones, over 80% seen once. Source: unstimulated CD4+ T cells sorted from spleen or lymph node cells, taken before transplant. The receptors were gathered from a human donor who was the organ donor for an intestinal transplant.

The V call is TRBV5-4, the J call TRBJ2-3; no firm D call. V was cut by 0 bases and J by 4 bases, with 6 bases left in between. CDR3 length: 13 amino acids. Germline V gives CDR1 SGHNT, CDR2 YYREEE (reference sequence). The CDR3 sequence: CASSLAGSDTQYF. The CDR3 DNA reads as TGTGCCAGCAGCTTGGCCGGTTCAGATACGCAGTATTTT. Complete variable domain (other parts from reference TRBV5-4 and TRBJ2-3): ETGVTQSPTHLIKTRGQQVTLRCSSQSGHNTVSWYQQALGQGPQFIFQYYREEENGRGNFPPRFSGLQFPNYSSELNVNALELDDSALYLCASSLAGSDTQYFGPGTRLTVL.

This sequence joins TRBV27 and TRBJ2-5, with 10 bases identical to TRBD2. Germline V gene data show CDR1 as MNHEY and CDR2 as SMNVEV (reference sequence). The length of the CDR3 is 14 residues. Trimming removed 6 bases from V and 7 bases from J; junction bases left unmatched: 8. CDR3 residues: CASSPSGSGGTQYF. The CDR3 nucleotides are TGTGCCAGCAGCCCTAGCGGGAGTGGCGGGACCCAGTACTTC.

CDR3 in amino acids: CASSVGGETRSYEQYF. The CDR3 coding sequence is TGTGCCAGCAGCGTGGGGGGCGAAACCCGCTCCTACGAGCAGTACTTC. This chain links TRBV9 with TRBJ2-7; D tentatively reads TRBD1 or TRBD2 (6 bases each). V lost 2 bases and J 0 bases, leaving 15 bases between the germline ends. CDR1 and CDR2 (germline): SGDLS, YYNGEE. This CDR3 comprises 16 residues.

The CDR3 sequence is CASSPTGELFF. The CDR3 coding sequence is TGTGCCAGCAGTCCTACCGGGGAGCTGTTTTTT. The genes are TRBV6-6 and TRBJ2-2; D not resolved. Germline CDR1 is MNHNY and CDR2 is SVGAGI (reference sequence). The CDR3 is made up of 11 amino acids. With 5 bases removed from V and 5 bases from J, the gap between germline ends came to 3 bases.

The rearrangement uses TRBV6-5 and TRBJ1-5; no firm D call. This CDR3 contains 15 residues. The V end lost 4 bases, the J end lost 0 bases, and 10 bases lay between the germline ends. Germline V gives CDR1 MNHEY, CDR2 SVGAGI. The CDR3 DNA reads as TGTGCCAGCAGTTCAGGACCTTATAGCAATCAGCCCCAGCATTTT. Protein: CASSSGPYSNQPQHF.

The rearrangement links TRBV4-1 to TRBJ1-4, with 8 bases fitting TRBD1. CDR1 MGHRA and CDR2 YSYEKL come from the germline V gene. With V trimmed by 2 bases and J by 0 bases, 5 bases remained unmatched. The CDR3 has 17 amino acids. CDR3 in amino acids: CASSQRQGYATNEKLFF. The CDR3 nucleotides read TGCGCCAGCAGCCAACGACAGGGGTATGCAACTAATGAAAAACTGTTTTTT.

The CDR3 nucleotides read TGTGCCAGCAGCTCCCGGACAGGCACAGATACGCAGTATTTT. This codes for CASSSRTGTDTQYF. This sequence joins TRBV7-9 and TRBJ2-3, with D possibly matching TRBD1 (6 bases). The CDR3 sequence is 14 residues long. V lost 4 bases to trimming and J lost 1 base, with 9 bases between them. The germline V gene has CDR1 SEHNR and CDR2 FQNEAQ (reference sequence).

A few counts support this clone. The chain carries TRBV7-9 and TRBJ2-1; the match to TRBD2 covers 8 bases. Germline CDR1 SEHNR, CDR2 FQNEAQ (reference sequence). The CDR3 runs 13 residues. J lost 8 bases, V lost 5 bases, and 5 bases had no gene match. The DNA of the CDR3 is TGTGCCAGCAGCCGAGGGACTAGTGATGAGCAGTTCTTC. This gives the protein CASSRGTSDEQFF.

About this clone itself: In the same sample, other DNA sequences code for this CDR3. The J gene is TRBJ1-3, the V gene TRBV6-5; no clear D. The CDR3 consists of 11 residues. V was cut by 6 bases and J by 7 bases, with 7 bases left in between. CDR1 MNHEY and CDR2 SVGAGI come from the germline V gene. The CDR3 DNA reads TGTGCCAGCAGACTGGGGAACACCATATATTTT. Its protein product is CASRLGNTIYF.

This chain connects TRBV19 to TRBJ2-1; 9 bases agree with TRBD2. The ends lost 3 bases at V and 4 bases at J; junction bases unmatched: 4. The CDR3 runs to 15 residues. Per germline, CDR1 LNHDA and CDR2 SQIVND (reference sequence). The CDR3, as DNA: TGTGCCAGTAGTATCGGACTAGCGAGGTACAATGAGCAGTTCTTC. Translation: CASSIGLARYNEQFF.

The chain uses TRBV7-9 and TRBJ2-7; 12 bases fit TRBD2. There are 14 residues in the CDR3. The germline V gene encodes CDR1 SEHNR and CDR2 FQNEAQ (reference sequence). V trimming: 5 bases; J trimming: 2 bases; junction bases outside the gene matches: 1. This chain's CDR3 is CASSRTSGTYEQYF. CDR3 coding DNA: TGTGCCAGCAGCCGGACTAGCGGGACCTACGAGCAGTACTTC.

Comments on this clone: At one of its ends the junction is not consistent with the germline gene, which may arise from a read error. This chain connects TRBV7-7 to TRBJ1-5, with no clear D. The length of the CDR3 is 16 residues. CDR1 and CDR2 from the germline V gene are SSHAT and FNYEAQ (reference sequence). CDR3 coding DNA: TGTGCTAGCAGCTTAACCGGGGTCTATAGCAATCAGCCCCAGCATTTT. Translated: CASSLTGVYSNQPQHF.

The chain links TRBV6-1 to TRBJ2-4; TRBD2 agrees at 13 bases. This CDR3 comprises 15 residues. Germline CDR1 is MNHNS and CDR2 is SASEGT. Losses at the gene ends were 1 base for V and 6 bases for J; bases not matched to a gene: 0. CDR3 sequence: CASSEGTSGRNIQYF. The DNA for the CDR3 is TGTGCCAGCAGTGAAGGGACTAGCGGGAGAAACATTCAGTACTTC.

CDR3 DNA sequence: TGTGCCTGGAGTGCAGGGACTCACTTCTCCTACAATGAGCAGTTCTTC. Protein product: CAWSAGTHFSYNEQFF. The chain combines TRBV30 with TRBJ2-1, with D perhaps matching TRBD2 (6 bases). The length of the CDR3 is 16 residues. The germline CDR1 and CDR2 sequences are GTSNPN and SVGIG (reference sequence). V gave up 1 base and J gave up 0 bases, with 13 bases separating them.

V and J are TRBV27 and TRBJ2-1, with 12 bases aligning to TRBD1. Germline CDR1 is MNHEY and CDR2 is SMNVEV (reference sequence). The CDR3 runs to 15 residues. Trimming took 7 bases from V and 7 from J; bases not matched to a gene: 8. Here the CDR3 DNA reads TGTGCCAGCACCTCACCGGGACAGGGGGCAAATGAGCAGTTCTTC. Translation gives CASTSPGQGANEQFF.

This chain connects TRBV5-1 to TRBJ2-7; no reliable D call. The V gene's germline CDR1 is SGHRS and CDR2 YFSETQ. V lost 1 base, J lost 2 bases, and 10 bases lay in between. The CDR3 spans 14 residues. The CDR3 loop reads CASSLSNDPYEQYF. The CDR3 bases are TGCGCCAGCAGCTTGTCTAACGACCCCTACGAGCAGTACTTC.

V is TRBV6-6 and J is TRBJ2-2, with unresolved D. The CDR3 has 12 amino acids. Germline CDR1 and CDR2: MNHNY and SVGAGI (reference sequence). The V gene lost 0 bases and the J gene lost 4 bases, with 0 bases spanning the gap. The CDR3 loop reads CASSYSTGELFF. The DNA for the CDR3 is TGTGCCAGCAGTTACTCCACCGGGGAGCTGTTTTTT.

This clone has only a few counts. V is TRBV20-1 and J is TRBJ2-5; D unclear. Germline V gene sequence: CDR1 DFQATT, CDR2 SNEGSKA (reference sequence). V lost 6 bases to trimming and J lost 4 bases, with 6 bases between them. The CDR3 extends over 10 amino acids. CDR3 bases: TGCAGTGCCTTAGGAGAGACCCAGTACTTC. Encoded protein: CSALGETQYF.

The chain is built from TRBV7-2 and TRBJ1-2; TRBD1 is a possible D gene (6 bases). CDR3 size: 13 residues. V lost 5 bases, J lost 7 bases, and 14 bases lay in between. The V gene's germline CDR1 is SGHTA and CDR2 FQGNSA. Here the CDR3 DNA reads TGTGCCAGCAGCGATCAGGGGCTGGGTGGCTACACCTTC. Its translation is CASSDQGLGGYTF.

The CDR3 is CSVAPGTGSSYEQYF. In nucleotides, the CDR3 is TGCAGCGTTGCTCCCGGGACAGGGAGCTCCTACGAGCAGTACTTC. J is TRBJ2-7 and V is TRBV29-1; 9 bases are a match to TRBD1. Germline V lookup: CDR1 SQVTM, CDR2 ANQGSEA. The CDR3 length is 15 residues. V was clipped by 4 bases and J by 0 bases; unmatched bases: 7.